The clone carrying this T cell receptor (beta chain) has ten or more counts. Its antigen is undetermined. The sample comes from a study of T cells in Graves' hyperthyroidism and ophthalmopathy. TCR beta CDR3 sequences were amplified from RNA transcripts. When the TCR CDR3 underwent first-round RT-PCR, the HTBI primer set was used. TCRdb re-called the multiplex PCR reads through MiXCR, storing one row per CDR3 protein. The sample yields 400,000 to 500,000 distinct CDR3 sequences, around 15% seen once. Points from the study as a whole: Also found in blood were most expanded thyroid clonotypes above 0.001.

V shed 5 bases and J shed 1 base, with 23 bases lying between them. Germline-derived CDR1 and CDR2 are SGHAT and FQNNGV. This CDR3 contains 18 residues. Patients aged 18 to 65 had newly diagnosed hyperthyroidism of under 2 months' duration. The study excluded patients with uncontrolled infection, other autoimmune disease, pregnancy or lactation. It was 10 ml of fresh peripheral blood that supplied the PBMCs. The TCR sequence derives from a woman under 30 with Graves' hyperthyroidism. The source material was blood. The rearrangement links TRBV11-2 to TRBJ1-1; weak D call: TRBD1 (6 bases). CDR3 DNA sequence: TGTGCCAGCAGCCCCCAAGCTGGACAGAAAGGGGGGAACACTGAAGCTTTCTTT. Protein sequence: CASSPQAGQKGGNTEAFF.